This T cell receptor beta chain was obtained from a study of cytomegalovirus exposure and HLA in healthy donors. Overall study: An earlier analysis found 95 million to 140 million unique TCR beta sequences from 200 million or so T cells.

Study results and limitations: Earlier analysis yielded a pattern in which most TCR beta V segments were productive about 90% or about 30% of the time. The likely explanation for a cluster of highly shared sequence variants was sequencing artifact. According to reports, the classifier identified cytomegalovirus status with high specificity and sensitivity.

A multiplex PCR was run with 60 Vbeta primers and 13 Jbeta primers. Sequencing used immunoSEQ multiplex PCR; TCRdb keeps in-frame clones, though not all of them. Altogether more than 65,000 clones are present, approximately 61% being singletons, with the ten largest covering approximately 7%. A single count supports this clone. Antigen: not known. Sequenced input: PBMCs. The sequence was collected from a woman aged 45-65 years in good health and CMV-seropositive.

The CDR3 coding sequence is TGCGCCAGCAGCTTGTCCGGGGGGGGTAATCAGCCCCAGCATTTT. As protein: CASSLSGGGNQPQHF. The chain recombines TRBV5-1 with TRBJ1-5; possibly TRBD1 for D (5 bases). V was clipped by 1 base and J by 4 bases, with 12 bases between them. Germline V gene sequence: CDR1 SGHRS, CDR2 YFSETQ. The CDR3 length is 15 residues.